This TCR beta chain originates from a study of blood T cell repertoires in COVID-19. Looking at the study overall: PBMCs, B-cell-depleted T cells, or T cells provided the cDNA or gDNA that made up the material.

Original processing methods: Amplification from reference gene primers served as the basis for estimated nucleated cell counts. Profiling relied on immunoSEQ multiplex PCR, and the TCRdb table lists in-frame clones only, not all of them. Clone size and the V and J calls come from that table; the DNA yielded D and trimming. Seen here are 68,000 or so clones, around 89% observed once, and the top ten hold about 2.9%. Trimming removed 4 bases from V and 6 bases from J, with 16 bases in between. The CDR3 has 15 residues. The germline CDR1 and CDR2 sequences are LGHDT and YNNKEL (reference sequence). This sequence was found in a man aged 50-59 years with acute or convalescent COVID-19. The chain joins TRBV3-1 (or the pseudogene TRBV3-2) to TRBJ2-1; D call uncertain. Sequenced material: peripheral blood. CDR3 in amino acids: CASSPSLAGRNEQFF. CDR3 DNA sequence: TGTGCCAGCAGCCCCTCTTTGGCTGGGCGCAATGAGCAGTTCTTC.